This TCR beta chain is drawn from a study of beta chain bispecific antibodies for T cell cancers (dated by TCRdb to 2020 to 2022). As for the study more broadly: T cells from healthy donors were cocultured with T cell leukemia lines in the presence of bispecific antibodies, after which the depletion of each TRBV family was measured by TRBV sequencing of the surviving cells. Jurkat cells expressed surface TRBV12 (TRBV12-3), and HPB-ALL cells expressed surface TRBV5-5.

Findings and caveats that apply to the study as a whole: Relative to anti-CD19, the TRBV12-3 share of total TRBV signal was reduced by 98.9% after anti-TRBV12 exposure, whereas a nonsignificant more than 30% decrease was observed for TRBV12-4. Relative to anti-CD19, TRBV5-5 signal was reduced by approximately 98% and signal from the closely related TRBV5-6 was reduced by about 92% after anti-TRBV5-5 exposure. Cross-reactivity of the anti-TRBV5-5 antibody with TRBV5-6 was attributed to high sequence similarity between the two genes. Every sequenced sample was a mix of normal T cells and leukemia cell line cells, and most of the targeted TRBV signal originated from the leukemia cells instead of the normal T cells.

V and J lose 6 bases and 4 bases, and a span of 9 bases separates them. The CDR3 sequence holds 12 residues, the cysteine and phenylalanine included. CDR3 DNA is the only sequence kept; it has 36 bases, read in frame from the first base. In the germline V gene (reference sequence), CDR1 corresponds to MNHEY and CDR2 to SMNVEV. Libraries incorporated unique molecular identifier barcodes, which were used to quantify clonotypes. Qiagen AllPrep DNA/RNA Micro kits were used to isolate total RNA, and an Agilent TapeStation was used to check RNA quality. TCR beta libraries were built by 5' RACE: cDNA synthesis followed by two PCR steps using TCR beta constant-region gene-specific primers. Sequencing of the TCR beta libraries was done on an Illumina MiSeq platform. Regarding the original processing steps: Reads were processed with MIGEC, MiXCR and VDJtools. Clonotype frequency was calculated as the fraction of unique molecular identifiers assigned to a given clonotype among all unique molecular identifiers in the sample. Any TRBV gene that IMGT lists as a pseudogene or open reading frame, and is therefore nonfunctional, such as TRBV1, TRBV12-1 and TRBV21, was left out. TCRdb itself trimmed the public reads at Q25 with fastp, ran MiXCR and retained productive beta chains. Entries are consolidated by CDR3 protein sequence, retaining the most common genes and DNA. V and J calls and clone size were set by TCRdb, not the authors. The sample includes around 8,600 distinct CDR3 sequences, with around 2.2% observed a single time. 66% of the sample is in the top ten clones.

Ten or more counts support this clonotype. This clone's antigen is unknown. Base qualities are not at hand, and no much larger clone is one base apart. Taken with the paper, the label for treatment or condition translates to: alpha-CD19 control bispecific (anti-CD19 x anti-CD3). For 2 to 3 days, T cells were expanded from blood mononuclear cells using either the anti-CD3 antibody OKT3 or CD3/CD28 Dynabeads. Anti-CD19 bispecific antibody cocultures served as comparators for TRBV sequencing; in separate killing assays, anti-CD19 had no effect on Jurkat or HPB-ALL cells. The culture conditions for expanded T cells were RPMI 1640 plus 10% fetal bovine serum, recombinant human IL-2 (about 97 IU/ml) and IL-7 (around 4.8 ng/ml). For cocultures, approximately 5 x 10^4 normal T cells were combined with approximately 5 x 10^4 target cells and bispecific antibody in approximately 0.1 mL and incubated for 17 hours at 37 degrees C. Each bispecific antibody was composed of two single-chain variable fragments, which were expressed in a single-chain diabody format with a His tag. Healthy human donors supplied the effector T cells, with peripheral blood mononuclear cells isolated from leukapheresis samples using Ficoll density gradient centrifugation.

The TCR was taken from a human donor in good health. Some clones in this sample may be carry-over from other donors' samples. This sample comprised T cells from a healthy donor cultured with Jurkat leukemia cells, obtained from a culture containing an anti-CD19 bispecific antibody. The V gene is TRBV27 and the J gene is TRBJ1-1; there is no confident call for the D gene. The CDR3 has the sequence CASSLMGTEAFF. Here is the DNA: TGTGCCAGCAGCTTAATGGGCACTGAAGCTTTCTTT.